This T cell receptor beta chain was retrieved from a study of OX40 agonist ivuxolimab in advanced cancers. Whole-study context: The diagnoses of dose-escalation patients were hepatocellular carcinoma, melanoma, renal cell or head and neck cancer. Points from the study as a whole: Low clonal expansion, among the lowest seen, marked partial responders at 0.1-3.0 mg/kg. Normalized T-cell clonal expansion was also low in some nonresponders. Mean expanded clone counts were higher in CD8+ than CD4+ T cells.

For this clone: Antigen: not known.

Using immunoSEQ multiplex PCR, the repertoire was profiled, and TCRdb retains in-frame clones only, with some absent. The sample lists tens of thousands of clones; around 87% were seen once. The CDR3 runs 15 residues. After removal of 5 bases from V and 7 bases from J, the junction contained 12 bases not matched to a gene. Germline loops: CDR1 SGDLS, CDR2 YYNGEE. V gene TRBV9 combines with J gene TRBJ1-5; 7 positions agree with TRBD1. Sequenced material: CD4+ or CD8+ T cells sorted from blood, taken in a trial of the OX40 agonist ivuxolimab. The clonotype comes from an adult with an advanced solid tumor such as melanoma, head and neck, liver or kidney cancer. The CDR3 region has the DNA TGTGCCAGCAGTGCGGGAGGGGGCCCGCTCCAGCCCCAGCATTTT. As protein: CASSAGGGPLQPQHF.